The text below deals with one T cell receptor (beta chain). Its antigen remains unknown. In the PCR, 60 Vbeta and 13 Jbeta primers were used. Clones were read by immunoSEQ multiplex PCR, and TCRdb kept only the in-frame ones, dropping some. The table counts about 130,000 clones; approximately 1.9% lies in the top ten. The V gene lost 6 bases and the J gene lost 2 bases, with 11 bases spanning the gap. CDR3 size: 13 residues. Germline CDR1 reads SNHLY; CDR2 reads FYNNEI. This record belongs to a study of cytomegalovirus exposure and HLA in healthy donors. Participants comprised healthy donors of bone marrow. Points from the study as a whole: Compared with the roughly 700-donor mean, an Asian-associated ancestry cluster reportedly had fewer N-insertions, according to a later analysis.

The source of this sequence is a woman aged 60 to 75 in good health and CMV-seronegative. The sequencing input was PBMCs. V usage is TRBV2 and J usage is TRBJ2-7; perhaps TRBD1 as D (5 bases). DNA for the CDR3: TGTGCCAGCAGGGCGACAGCGACCTACGAGCAGTACTTC. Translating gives CASRATATYEQYF.